The rows below give T cell receptor beta chains drawn from one sample of a study of spatial heterogeneity in lung cancer. Each CDR3 protein is one row after TCRdb ran MiXCR on the 5' RACE reads. The table lists 30,000 to 40,000 distinct CDR3 sequences, around 5.5% of them singletons. The material sequenced was PBMCs, taken at surgery. These receptor sequences come from a female donor with early-stage non-small cell lung cancer. Both conserved end residues are part of each CDR3. Fields, in order: J gene, V gene, clone size, D gene, CDR3 DNA, CDR3 protein. The D gene is left open where the match is weak. The size entry is marked missing in some rows and otherwise reads once, few, many or a size class.

j_call: TRBJ1-1; v_call: TRBV6-5; clone_size: many; d_call: NA; cdr3_nt: TGTGCCAGCAGTTACGCTGGGGGCACAGGTGAAGCTTTCTTT; cdr3_aa: CASSYAGGTGEAFF
j_call: TRBJ1-2; v_call: TRBV28; clone_size: many; d_call: NA; cdr3_nt: TGTGCCAGCAGTTCTATCTACCGCCCCCGCCCGGTATGGGACAATGGCTACACCTTC; cdr3_aa: CASSSIYRPRPVWDNGYTF
j_call: TRBJ1-1; v_call: TRBV6-6; clone_size: many; d_call: NA; cdr3_nt: TGTGCCGCCCAACTAGGGGGGTTCCCTGAAGCTTTCTTT; cdr3_aa: CAAQLGGFPEAFF
j_call: TRBJ2-4; v_call: TRBV7-2; clone_size: many; d_call: NA; cdr3_nt: TGTGCCAGCAGTCCTGAGGGGGGTAACATTCAGTACTTC; cdr3_aa: CASSPEGGNIQYF
j_call: TRBJ2-7; v_call: TRBV6-5; clone_size: few; d_call: NA; cdr3_nt: TGTGCCAGCAGTTACTCGCGTTCCGGGGACTCCTACGAGCAGTACTTC; cdr3_aa: CASSYSRSGDSYEQYF
j_call: TRBJ2-5; v_call: TRBV11-3; clone_size: NA; d_call: NA; cdr3_nt: TGTGCCAGCAGCTTAGAGGCAGGGTCACAGACCCAGTACTTC; cdr3_aa: CASSLEAGSQTQYF
j_call: TRBJ1-1; v_call: TRBV2; clone_size: NA; d_call: NA; cdr3_nt: TGTGCCAGCAGCGACGTGAACACTGAAGCTTTCTTT; cdr3_aa: CASSDVNTEAFF
j_call: TRBJ1-1; v_call: TRBV28; clone_size: NA; d_call: NA; cdr3_nt: TGTGCCAGCAGCTCACCGGGACAAGAGGCTTTCTTT; cdr3_aa: CASSSPGQEAFF
j_call: TRBJ1-2; v_call: TRBV20-1; clone_size: many; d_call: TRBD1; cdr3_nt: TGCAGTGCAACGGACAGGGTGGGCTACACCTTC; cdr3_aa: CSATDRVGYTF
j_call: TRBJ2-7; v_call: TRBV5-4; clone_size: NA; d_call: TRBD1; cdr3_nt: TGTGCCAGCAGCCACCCAGGGACAGGGGGCGAGCAGTACTTC; cdr3_aa: CASSHPGTGGEQYF
j_call: TRBJ2-2; v_call: TRBV10-2; clone_size: few; d_call: NA; cdr3_nt: TGCGCCAGCAGTGATTCCCGAGCGGGCACCGGGGAGCTGTTTTTT; cdr3_aa: CASSDSRAGTGELFF
j_call: TRBJ1-2; v_call: TRBV12-3/TRBV12-4; clone_size: NA; d_call: NA; cdr3_nt: TGTGCCAGCAGTTTAAGGGGGGCGCCCCACTATGGCTACACCTTC; cdr3_aa: CASSLRGAPHYGYTF
j_call: TRBJ1-1; v_call: TRBV7-9; clone_size: many; d_call: NA; cdr3_nt: TGTGCCAGCAGCTTGGACGCGAACACTGAAGCTTTCTTT; cdr3_aa: CASSLDANTEAFF